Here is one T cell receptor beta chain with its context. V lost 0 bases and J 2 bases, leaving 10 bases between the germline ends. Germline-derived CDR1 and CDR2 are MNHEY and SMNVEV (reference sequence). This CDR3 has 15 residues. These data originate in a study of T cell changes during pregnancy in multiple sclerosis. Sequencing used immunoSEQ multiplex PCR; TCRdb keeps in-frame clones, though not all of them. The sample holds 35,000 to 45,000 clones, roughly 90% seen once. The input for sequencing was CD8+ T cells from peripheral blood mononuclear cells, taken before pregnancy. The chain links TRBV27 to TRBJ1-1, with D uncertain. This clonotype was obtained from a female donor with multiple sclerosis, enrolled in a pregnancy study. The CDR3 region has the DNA TGTGCCAGCAGTTTATCTTCGTTAGAAAACACTGAAGCTTTCTTT. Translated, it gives CASSLSSLENTEAFF.